The source of this TCR beta chain is a study of blood T cell repertoires in COVID-19. Overall study context: The study drew acute and convalescent COVID-19 samples from the United States, Italy and Spain. PBMCs, B-cell-depleted T cells, or T cells were the source of the cDNA or gDNA that made up the material.

CDR1 is SGHRS, CDR2 YFSETQ, per germline. This CDR3 contains 11 residues. The ends were cut back, 4 bases at V and 6 bases at J, with 5 bases in the middle. Seattle cases were enrolled at active infection and followed longitudinally. In the study's own analysis: Reference gene primer amplification gave estimated nucleated cell counts. Produced via immunoSEQ multiplex PCR; TCRdb's table is partial and in-frame only. D and trimming come from the DNA, and the V and J calls and clone size come from that table. The repertoire consists of approximately 63,000 clones, with more than 80% occurring once and the leading ten covering 18%.

V is TRBV5-1 and J is TRBJ2-1; tentative D call: TRBD2 (5 bases). This TCR was recovered from a woman between 55 and 75 years old with COVID-19, enrolled during active disease. The sequencing sample was made of peripheral blood. The CDR3, as DNA: TGCGCCAGCAGCAGCGGCAATGAGCAGTTCTTC. This codes for CASSSGNEQFF.